This TCR beta chain was sequenced in a study of blood T cell repertoires in COVID-19. At the level of the study: Sources were T cells, B-cell-depleted T cells, or PBMCs; the material itself was cDNA or gDNA.

Sequencing was performed with immunoSEQ multiplex PCR; in TCRdb, only in-frame clones are kept and a portion is missing. The table lists 300,000 to 400,000 clones, around 90% of them singletons. The ends were cut back, 6 bases at V and 7 bases at J, with 19 bases in the middle. The CDR3 spans 15 residues. CDR1 is MNHEY, CDR2 SVGAGI, per germline. The sequenced sample consisted of peripheral blood. The rearrangement uses TRBV6-5 and TRBJ1-5; D uncertain. This TCR came from a young man with COVID-19, enrolled during active disease. CDR3 sequence reads: CASRRGGSEGQPQHF. Written as DNA, the CDR3 is TGTGCCAGCAGGCGGGGAGGGTCCGAGGGACAGCCCCAGCATTTT.